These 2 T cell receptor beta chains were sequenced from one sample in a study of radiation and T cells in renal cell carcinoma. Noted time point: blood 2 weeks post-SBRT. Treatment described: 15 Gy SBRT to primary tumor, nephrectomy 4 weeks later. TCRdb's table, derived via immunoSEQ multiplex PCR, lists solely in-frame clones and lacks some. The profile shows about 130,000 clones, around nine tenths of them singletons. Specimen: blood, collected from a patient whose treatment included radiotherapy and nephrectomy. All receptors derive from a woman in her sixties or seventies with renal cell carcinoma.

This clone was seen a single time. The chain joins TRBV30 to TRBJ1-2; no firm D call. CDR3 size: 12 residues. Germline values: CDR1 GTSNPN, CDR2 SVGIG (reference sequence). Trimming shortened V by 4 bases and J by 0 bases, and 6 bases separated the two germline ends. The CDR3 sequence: CAWIGANYGYTF. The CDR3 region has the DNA TGTGCCTGGATAGGAGCTAACTATGGCTACACCTTC.

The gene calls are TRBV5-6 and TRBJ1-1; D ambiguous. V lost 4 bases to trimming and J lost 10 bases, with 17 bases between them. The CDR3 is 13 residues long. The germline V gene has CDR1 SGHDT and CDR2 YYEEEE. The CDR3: CASSPTPPDGAFF. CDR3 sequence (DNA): TGTGCCAGCAGCCCGACACCCCCCGACGGAGCTTTCTTT.